The next 31 T cell receptor beta chains were all read from a single sample in a study of blood T cell repertoires in COVID-19. Clones were sequenced by immunoSEQ multiplex PCR, and TCRdb holds only the in-frame ones, with some missing. The sample records some 360,000 clones, approximately 89% being singletons. Sequenced input: peripheral blood. Source of these receptors: a woman aged 60-70 years with COVID-19, enrolled during active disease.

This chain links TRBV28 with TRBJ1-2; D is ambiguous. Germline CDR1 and CDR2: MDHEN and SYDVKM. V shed 5 bases and J shed 1 base, with 5 bases lying between them. The CDR3 totals 12 residues. CDR3 DNA: TGTGCCAGCAGTACTTATAACTATGGCTACACCTTC. It is translated as CASSTYNYGYTF.

The chain couples TRBV21-1 to TRBJ2-2; the table's D call, TRBD2, was not checked against the DNA. TRBV21-1 is a recognized pseudogene. CDR3 length equals 17 residues. The CDR3 DNA sequence: TGTGCCAGCAGCAAAACTAGCGGGGGGGCTTTCACCGGGGAGCTGTTTTTT. Its protein product is CASSKTSGGAFTGELFF.

This clone was counted a single time. This chain connects TRBV2 to TRBJ1-2; D is uncertain. In germline, CDR1 is SNHLY, CDR2 FYNNEI. The length of the CDR3 is 13 residues. V dropped 8 bases and J dropped 4 bases, with 14 bases sitting between them. Written as DNA, the CDR3 is TGTGCCAGCTTCCCCGACTCCCCCTATGGCTACACCTTC. Translation gives CASFPDSPYGYTF.

CDR3 nucleotide sequence: TGTGCCAGCAGTTTCCCTGCGGCAACTAATGAAAAACTGTTTTTT. Residues: CASSFPAATNEKLFF. The J gene is TRBJ1-4, the V gene TRBV28; D gene uncertain. The CDR3 spans 15 residues. CDR1 is MDHEN and CDR2 is SYDVKM in the germline V gene. Between the trimmed V and J ends, which lost 3 bases and 0 bases, there was a span of 8 bases.

J is TRBJ1-5 and V is TRBV28; the match to TRBD1 covers 9 bases. Trimming took 9 bases from V and 6 from J; bases not matched to a gene: 6. The germline gives CDR1 MDHEN, CDR2 SYDVKM. This CDR3 region has 13 residues. The CDR3 reads CASVRDRAQPQHF. The CDR3 DNA follows: TGTGCCAGTGTCCGGGACAGGGCTCAGCCCCAGCATTTT.

V is TRBV11-2 and J is TRBJ2-7, with TRBD1 matching 10 bases. V lost 3 bases and J lost 4; bases outside the gene matches: 6. This CDR3 has 15 amino acids. CDR1 is SGHAT and CDR2 is FQNNGV in the germline V gene. This CDR3 reads CASSLGQGRFYEQYF. DNA for the CDR3: TGTGCCAGCAGCTTGGGACAGGGGAGATTTTACGAGCAGTACTTC.

The chain couples TRBV11-2 to TRBJ2-5; perhaps TRBD2 as D (5 bases). The CDR3 sequence is 16 residues long. Germline loops: CDR1 SGHAT, CDR2 FQNNGV. Trimming shortened V by 4 bases and J by 1 base, and 16 bases separated the two germline ends. CDR3 DNA: TGTGCCAGCAGCTCTAGGACTGGCCCTTCCCAAGAGACCCAGTACTTC. It encodes CASSSRTGPSQETQYF.

The gene calls are TRBV19 and TRBJ1-2; D gene unclear. This CDR3 is built from 15 residues. Between the trimmed V and J ends, which lost 0 bases and 8 bases, there was a span of 16 bases. Germline V gene lookup returns CDR1 LNHDA and CDR2 SQIVND (reference sequence). CDR3 sequence (DNA): TGTGCCAGTAGTATAGACCAGGTCGCGTATGGAGGCTACACCTTC. Residues: CASSIDQVAYGGYTF.

The chain recombines TRBV6-4 with TRBJ1-6, with 7 nucleotides matching TRBD1. The J segment lost 10 bases and the V segment lost 5 bases, leaving 8 bases of the junction unmatched. Looked up from germline, CDR1 is MRHNA and CDR2 is SNTAGT. CDR3 length equals 14 residues. CDR3 in amino acids: CASSPQGFSSPLHF. The DNA for the CDR3 is TGTGCCAGCAGTCCACAGGGGTTTTCATCACCCCTCCACTTT.

This chain joins TRBV5-1 and TRBJ1-1; unclear D gene. V was clipped by 5 bases and J by 0 bases, with 20 bases between them. This CDR3 spans 17 amino acids. CDR1 and CDR2 (germline): SGHRS, YFSETQ. The CDR3 is CASSITGDLGMNTEAFF. CDR3 in DNA: TGCGCCAGCAGTATAACCGGGGATTTAGGGATGAACACTGAAGCTTTCTTT.

V gene TRBV6-6 combines with J gene TRBJ2-4, with D perhaps matching TRBD2 (6 bases). Deletions cut 6 bases from V and 0 bases from J, with 9 bases between. Germline values: CDR1 MNHNY, CDR2 SVGAGI (reference sequence). The CDR3 totals 14 residues. The CDR3 bases are TGTGCCAGCAGCGACGGGGGAGCCAAAAACATTCAGTACTTC. The encoded protein is CASSDGGAKNIQYF.

The chain carries TRBV3-1 (or the pseudogene TRBV3-2) and TRBJ1-5; 8 bases line up with TRBD1. This CDR3 is built from 16 residues. The germline V gene has CDR1 LGHDT and CDR2 YNNKEL (reference sequence). With V trimmed by 1 base and J by 6 bases, 8 bases remained unmatched. The CDR3 DNA follows: TGTGCCAGCAGCCAAGGGGCAGGGGGCAATCGTCAGCCCCAGCATTTT. This encodes CASSQGAGGNRQPQHF.

The genes are TRBV7-9 and TRBJ2-3; 15 positions agree with TRBD2. The V gene end was trimmed by 6 bases and the J gene end by 4 bases; junction bases not matched to a gene: 11. The germline V gene encodes CDR1 SEHNR and CDR2 FQNEAQ (reference sequence). This CDR3 has 18 residues. CDR3 in amino acids: CASSSHRGLAGGSDTQYF. The CDR3 nucleotides read TGTGCCAGCAGTTCCCACCGGGGACTAGCGGGGGGATCAGATACGCAGTATTTT.

The CDR3 nucleotides are TGTGCCAGCAGCCTAGGGGGAGGGGACCTTGGAGCTTTCTTT. Translating it yields CASSLGGGDLGAFF. The chain has TRBV7-9 and TRBJ1-1; perhaps TRBD1 as D (6 bases). The CDR3 extends over 14 amino acids. Trimming cost V 5 bases and J 10 bases, with 20 bases left between them. Germline CDR1 reads SEHNR; CDR2 reads FQNEAQ (reference sequence). Drawing the rest from reference TRBV7-9 and TRBJ1-1, the complete variable domain is DTGVSQNPRHKITKRGQNVTFRCDPISEHNRLYWYRQTLGQGPEFLTYFQNEAQLEKSRLLSDRFSAERPKGSFSTLEIQRTEQGDSAMYLCASSLGGGDLGAFFGQGTRLTVV.

This chain links TRBV28 with TRBJ2-1, with 9 bases matching TRBD2. The V and J ends lost 8 bases and 0 bases, in that order; junction bases with no gene match: 5. This CDR3 region has 15 residues. Germline CDR1 and CDR2: MDHEN and SYDVKM. The CDR3: CASVRGGGSYNEQFF. CDR3 sequence (DNA): TGTGCCAGCGTTCGCGGGGGGGGCTCCTACAATGAGCAGTTCTTC.

This chain uses TRBV11-2 with TRBJ1-1; 9 positions agree with TRBD1. The junction had 9 bases not matched to a gene; V was cut back by 4 bases and J by 6 bases. The germline V gene has CDR1 SGHAT and CDR2 FQNNGV. The CDR3 loop spans 15 amino acids. For the CDR3, the DNA is TGTGCCAGCAGCTCCTCCCGGACAGGGGATCCTGAAGCTTTCTTT. Residues: CASSSSRTGDPEAFF.

CDR3 protein: CASLGRSFTEAFF. The CDR3 DNA follows: TGTGCCAGTCTGGGGCGAAGTTTTACTGAAGCTTTCTTT. The chain links TRBV28 to TRBJ1-1, with D possibly being TRBD1 (5 bases). CDR1 and CDR2 (germline): MDHEN, SYDVKM. Trimming took 9 bases from V and 5 from J, leaving 16 bases between them. The CDR3 is 13 amino acids.

The chain is built from TRBV6-2 or TRBV6-3 and TRBJ2-1; D is undetermined. Germline loops: CDR1 MNHEY, CDR2 SVGEGT. This CDR3 spans 12 amino acids. The V gene lost 2 bases and the J gene lost 5 bases, with 4 bases spanning the gap. CDR3 DNA: TGTGCCAGCAGTTACCCTCACAATGAGCAGTTCTTC. Encoded protein: CASSYPHNEQFF.

The V gene is TRBV6-5, the J gene TRBJ2-1; tentative D call: TRBD2 (5 bases). CDR1 MNHEY and CDR2 SVGAGI come from the germline V gene. Deletions cut 5 bases from V and 5 bases from J, with 13 bases between. This CDR3 is 14 amino acids long. CDR3 coding DNA: TGTGCCAGCAGTACCAGAGGGAACAACAATGAGCAGTTCTTC. Translation: CASSTRGNNNEQFF.

The chain carries TRBV30 and TRBJ1-5; unclear D gene. V shed 2 bases and J shed 3 bases, with 11 bases lying between them. Germline CDR1 GTSNPN, CDR2 SVGIG (reference sequence). This CDR3 has 14 residues. CDR3 residues: CAWSRASSNQPQHF. Here the CDR3 DNA reads TGTGCCTGGAGTAGAGCGTCCTCCAATCAGCCCCAGCATTTT.

The gene calls are TRBV3-1 (or the pseudogene TRBV3-2) and TRBJ1-5; 9 bases agree with TRBD1. The CDR3 has 16 amino acids. J gave up 7 bases and V 3 bases, and 10 bases lay outside the gene matches. Germline CDR1 and CDR2: LGHDT and YNNKEL (reference sequence). CDR3 sequence (DNA): TGTGCCAGCAGCCAGTTCCCGGGACAGGGAGGCCAGCCCCAGCATTTT. Protein: CASSQFPGQGGQPQHF.

CDR3 amino acids: CASSSGTANIQYF. The CDR3 DNA reads TGTGCCAGCAGCTCCGGGACAGCAAACATTCAGTACTTC. The chain recombines TRBV6-2 or TRBV6-3 with TRBJ2-4; TRBD1 aligns across 7 bases. The V gene's germline CDR1 is MNHEY and CDR2 SVGEGT. V shed 6 bases, J shed 6 bases, and the junction held 5 bases outside the gene matches. The CDR3 spans 13 residues.

The chain joins TRBV19 to TRBJ2-2; TRBD2 agrees at 10 bases. There are 19 residues in the CDR3. V trimming: 4 bases; J trimming: 9 bases; junction bases outside the gene matches: 20. In germline, CDR1 is LNHDA, CDR2 SQIVND (reference sequence). CDR3 amino acids: CASSRAASGGPRRTRELFF. The CDR3 DNA follows: TGTGCCAGTAGTAGGGCCGCTAGCGGGGGACCCCGCCGGACCCGGGAGCTGTTTTTT.

The chain couples TRBV11-3 to TRBJ2-2; the match to TRBD1 covers 8 bases. The CDR3 sequence is 14 residues long. CDR1 and CDR2 from the germline V gene are SGHNT and YENEEA. Trimming cost V 5 bases and J 10 bases; bases outside gene matches: 9. The CDR3 sequence: CASSIEQGGVELFF. The CDR3 nucleotides read TGTGCCAGCAGCATTGAACAGGGGGGAGTGGAGCTGTTTTTT.

This chain joins TRBV28 and TRBJ1-6; D remains ambiguous. The V and J ends lost 6 bases and 8 bases respectively, with 11 bases between them. The germline V gene has CDR1 MDHEN and CDR2 SYDVKM. The CDR3 totals 13 residues. This CDR3 reads CASRTGLDSPLHF. The CDR3 DNA reads as TGTGCCAGCAGGACTGGATTGGATTCACCCCTCCACTTT. The full variable domain, its missing parts supplied by reference TRBV28 and TRBJ1-6, is DVKVTQSSRYLVKRTGEKVFLECVQDMDHENMFWYRQDPGLGLRLIYFSYDVKMKEKGDIPEGYSVSREKKERFSLILESASTNQTSMYLCASRTGLDSPLHFGNGTRLTVT.

The rearrangement links TRBV6-5 to TRBJ1-1, with D possibly matching TRBD1 (6 bases). The CDR3 is 13 amino acids. The germline V and J ends were trimmed by 7 bases and 0 bases, with 9 bases remaining between them. The germline gives CDR1 MNHEY, CDR2 SVGAGI. The CDR3 is CASIRDMNTEAFF. DNA of the CDR3: TGTGCCAGCATTCGGGACATGAACACTGAAGCTTTCTTT.

The chain couples TRBV6-5 to TRBJ1-2; D gene uncertain. V was shortened by 8 bases and J by 2 bases, with 12 bases between the two germline ends. CDR1 is MNHEY and CDR2 is SVGAGI in the germline V gene. This CDR3 comprises 13 residues. CDR3 nucleotide sequence: TGTGCCAGCGGTCCGCAGAGGAACTATGGCTACACCTTC. This sequence encodes CASGPQRNYGYTF.

The rearrangement uses TRBV5-1 and TRBJ2-7; 11 nucleotides line up with TRBD2. CDR1 is SGHRS, CDR2 YFSETQ, per germline. V gave up 0 bases and J gave up 2 bases; unmatched junction bases: 7. CDR3 length: 17 amino acids. The CDR3 reads CASSLEGGTSGPYEQYF. The CDR3 nucleotides are TGCGCCAGCAGCTTGGAGGGTGGGACTAGCGGCCCCTACGAGCAGTACTTC.

The rearrangement links TRBV30 to TRBJ1-4; no clear D. Germline V gives CDR1 GTSNPN, CDR2 SVGIG (reference sequence). CDR3 size: 15 residues. Trimming shortened V by 2 bases and J by 0 bases, and 10 bases separated the two germline ends. The CDR3, as DNA: TGTGCCTGGAGTATTCAGGCTACAACTAATGAAAAACTGTTTTTT. It is translated as CAWSIQATTNEKLFF.

The genes are TRBV18 and TRBJ1-2; TRBD1 is a possible D gene (6 bases). CDR3 length equals 13 residues. Germline V CDR1 and CDR2: KGHSH, LQKENI. Trimming stripped 1 base from V and 7 bases from J, with 10 bases between. Here the CDR3 DNA reads TGTGCCAGCTCACCACGGGCAGGGGCTGGCTACACCTTC. It translates to CASSPRAGAGYTF.

The chain is built from TRBV7-2 and TRBJ2-1; TRBD2 matches 14 bases. Trimming cost V 2 bases and J 12 bases; bases outside gene matches: 9. Germline V gene lookup returns CDR1 SGHTA and CDR2 FQGNSA. CDR3 size: 16 residues. CDR3 sequence reads: CASSLRGTSGGSGQFF. CDR3 in DNA: TGTGCCAGCAGCTTACGAGGGACTAGCGGGGGTTCCGGGCAGTTCTTC.